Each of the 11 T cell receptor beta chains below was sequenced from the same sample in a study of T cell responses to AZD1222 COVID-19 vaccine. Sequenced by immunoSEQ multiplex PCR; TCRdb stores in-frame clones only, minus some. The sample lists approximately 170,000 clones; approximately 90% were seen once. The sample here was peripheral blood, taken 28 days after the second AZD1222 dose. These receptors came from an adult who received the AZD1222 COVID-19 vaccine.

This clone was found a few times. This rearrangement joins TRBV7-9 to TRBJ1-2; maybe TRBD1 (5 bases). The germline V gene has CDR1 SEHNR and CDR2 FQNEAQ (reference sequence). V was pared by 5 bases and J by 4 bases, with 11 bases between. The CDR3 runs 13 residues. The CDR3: CASSLDGAYGYTF. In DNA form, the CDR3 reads TGTGCCAGCAGCCTTGACGGGGCCTATGGCTACACCTTC.

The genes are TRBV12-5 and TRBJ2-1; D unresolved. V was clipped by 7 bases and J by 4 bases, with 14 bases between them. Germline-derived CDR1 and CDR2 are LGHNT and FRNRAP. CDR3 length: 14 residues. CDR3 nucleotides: TGTGCTAGTGCCCGACCTACAGAGTACAATGAGCAGTTCTTC. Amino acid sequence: CASARPTEYNEQFF.

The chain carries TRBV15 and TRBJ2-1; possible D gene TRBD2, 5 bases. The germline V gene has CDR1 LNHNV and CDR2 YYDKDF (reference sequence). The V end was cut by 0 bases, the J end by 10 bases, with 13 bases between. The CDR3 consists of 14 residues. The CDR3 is CATSREVREGEQFF. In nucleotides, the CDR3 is TGTGCCACCAGCAGAGAGGTTCGTGAGGGCGAGCAGTTCTTC.

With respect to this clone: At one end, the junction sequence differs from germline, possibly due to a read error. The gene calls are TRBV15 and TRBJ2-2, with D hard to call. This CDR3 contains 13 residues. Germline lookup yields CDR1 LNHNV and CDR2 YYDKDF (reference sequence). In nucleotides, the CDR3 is TGCACAAGGTGGCCTTCAAGGGCCGGGGAGCTGTTTTTT. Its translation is CTRWPSRAGELFF.

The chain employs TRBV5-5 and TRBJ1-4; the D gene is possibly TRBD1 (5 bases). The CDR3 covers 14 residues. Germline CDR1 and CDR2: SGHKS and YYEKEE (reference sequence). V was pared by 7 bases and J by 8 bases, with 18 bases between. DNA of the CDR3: TGTGCCAGCCGTCCCTCGGGGGTTGAAGAAAAACTGTTTTTT. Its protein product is CASRPSGVEEKLFF.

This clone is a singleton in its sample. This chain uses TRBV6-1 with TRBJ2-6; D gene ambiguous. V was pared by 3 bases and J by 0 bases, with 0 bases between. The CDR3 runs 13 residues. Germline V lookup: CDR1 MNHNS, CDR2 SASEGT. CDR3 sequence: CASSDSGANVLTF. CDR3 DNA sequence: TGTGCCAGCAGTGACTCTGGGGCCAACGTCCTGACTTTC.

CDR3 residues: CSVDVMASGLYNEQFF. DNA for the CDR3: TGCAGCGTTGACGTGATGGCTTCAGGGCTCTACAATGAGCAGTTCTTC. The chain carries TRBV29-1 and TRBJ2-1; TRBD1 might be the D (5 bases). This CDR3 comprises 16 residues. Germline CDR1 reads SQVTM; CDR2 reads ANQGSEA. V lost 3 bases and J lost 3, with 18 bases in between.

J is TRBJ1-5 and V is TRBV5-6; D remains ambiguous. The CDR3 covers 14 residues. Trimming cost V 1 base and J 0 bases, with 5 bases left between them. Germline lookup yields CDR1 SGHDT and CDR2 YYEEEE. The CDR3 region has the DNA TGTGCCAGCAGCTTGAGGGTTAGCAATCAGCCCCAGCATTTT. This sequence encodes CASSLRVSNQPQHF.

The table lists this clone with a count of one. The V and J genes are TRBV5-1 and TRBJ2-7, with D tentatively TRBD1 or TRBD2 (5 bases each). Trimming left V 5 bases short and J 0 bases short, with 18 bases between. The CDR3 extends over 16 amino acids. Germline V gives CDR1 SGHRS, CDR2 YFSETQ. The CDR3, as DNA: TGCGCCAGCAGTTCTCTCAGGGTTGGGAGCTCCTACGAGCAGTACTTC. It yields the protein CASSSLRVGSSYEQYF.

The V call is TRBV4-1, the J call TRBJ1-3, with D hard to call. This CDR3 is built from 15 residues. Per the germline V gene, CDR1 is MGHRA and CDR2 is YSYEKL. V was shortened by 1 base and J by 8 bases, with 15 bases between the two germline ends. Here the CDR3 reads CASSQGPGRRDTIYF. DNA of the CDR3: TGCGCCAGCAGCCAAGGACCGGGAAGACGGGACACCATATATTTT.

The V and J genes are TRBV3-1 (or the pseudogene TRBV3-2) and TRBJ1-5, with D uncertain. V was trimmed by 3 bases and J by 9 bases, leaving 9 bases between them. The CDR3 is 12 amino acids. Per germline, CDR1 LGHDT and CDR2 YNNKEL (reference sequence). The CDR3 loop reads CASSQGMGPQHF. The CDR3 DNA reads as TGTGCCAGCAGCCAGGGTATGGGGCCCCAGCATTTT.